This TCR beta chain was identified in a study of blood T cell repertoires in COVID-19. Study overall: Samples of COVID-19 (acute and convalescent) were obtained from the United States, Italy and Spain. PBMCs, B-cell-depleted T cells, or T cells provided the cDNA or gDNA that made up the material.

This study enrolled people aged 18 to 89 from about two dozen US geographic areas. Germline lookup yields CDR1 KGHDR and CDR2 SFDVKD. The CDR3 length is 15 residues. The V gene lost 3 bases and the J gene lost 2 bases, with 12 bases spanning the gap. Authors' data handling: Nucleated cell counts were estimated from reference gene primer amplification. Assay used: immunoSEQ multiplex PCR; TCRdb lists only in-frame clones, some missing. The D gene and trimming were derived from the DNA, and the V and J assignments and clone size from that table. Seen here are 150,000 to 200,000 clones, 65% to 80% observed once, and the top ten hold about a sixth.

The origin of this receptor is a woman aged 45-59 years with acute COVID-19. The sequencing sample was made of PBMCs or T cells enriched from blood (not recorded which). The chain couples TRBV24-1 to TRBJ1-1, with D maybe TRBD1 (5 bases). The CDR3 DNA reads as TGTGCCACCAGTGATGGGGCTACCGGAAACACTGAAGCTTTCTTT. This encodes CATSDGATGNTEAFF.